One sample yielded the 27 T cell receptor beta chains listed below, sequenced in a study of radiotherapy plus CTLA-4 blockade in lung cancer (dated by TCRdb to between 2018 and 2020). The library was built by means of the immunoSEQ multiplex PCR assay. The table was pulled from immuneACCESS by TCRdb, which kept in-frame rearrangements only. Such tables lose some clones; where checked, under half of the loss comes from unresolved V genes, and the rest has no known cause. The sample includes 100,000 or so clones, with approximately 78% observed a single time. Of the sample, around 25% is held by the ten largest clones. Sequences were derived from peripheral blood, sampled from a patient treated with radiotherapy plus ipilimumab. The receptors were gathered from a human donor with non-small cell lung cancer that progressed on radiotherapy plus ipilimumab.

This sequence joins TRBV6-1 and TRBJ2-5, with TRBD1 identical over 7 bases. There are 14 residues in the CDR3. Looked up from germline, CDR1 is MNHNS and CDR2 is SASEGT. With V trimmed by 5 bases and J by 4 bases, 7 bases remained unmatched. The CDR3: CASSLLTGRETQYF. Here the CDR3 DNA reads TGTGCCAGCAGTCTATTGACAGGGAGAGAGACCCAGTACTTC.

The CDR3: CASSLEGLSGSSYNEQFF. In DNA form, the CDR3 reads TGTGCCAGCAGCTTAGAGGGTTTGTCGGGAAGCTCCTACAATGAGCAGTTCTTC. J is TRBJ2-1 and V is TRBV11-2; TRBD2 might be the D (5 bases). Trimming removed 0 bases from V and 0 bases from J, with 15 bases in between. The CDR3 is 18 amino acids. Germline V CDR1 and CDR2: SGHAT, FQNNGV.

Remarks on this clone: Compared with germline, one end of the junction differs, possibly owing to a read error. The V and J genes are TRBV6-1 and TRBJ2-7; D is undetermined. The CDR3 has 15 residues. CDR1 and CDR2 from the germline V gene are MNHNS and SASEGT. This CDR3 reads CASREEPRSLYEQYF. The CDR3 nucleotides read TGTGCCAGCAGAGAAGAACCCCGAAGCCTCTACGAGCAGTACTTC.

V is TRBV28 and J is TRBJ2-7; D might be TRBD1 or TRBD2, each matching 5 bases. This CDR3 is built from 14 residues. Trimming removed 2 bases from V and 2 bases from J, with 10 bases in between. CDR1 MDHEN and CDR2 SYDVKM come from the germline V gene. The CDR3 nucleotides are TGTGCCAGCAGTTTAGGGGGAAAACCCTACGAGCAGTACGTC. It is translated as CASSLGGKPYEQYV.

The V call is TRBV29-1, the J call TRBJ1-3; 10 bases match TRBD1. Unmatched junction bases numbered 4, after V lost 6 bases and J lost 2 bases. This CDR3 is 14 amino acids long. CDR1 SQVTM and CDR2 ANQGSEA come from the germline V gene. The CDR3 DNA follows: TGCAGCGTCCTGGGACAGGGGCCTGGAAACACCATATATTTT. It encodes CSVLGQGPGNTIYF.

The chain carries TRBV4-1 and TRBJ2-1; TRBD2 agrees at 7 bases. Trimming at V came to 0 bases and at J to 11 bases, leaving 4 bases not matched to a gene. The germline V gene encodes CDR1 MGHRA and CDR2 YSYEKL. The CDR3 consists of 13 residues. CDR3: CASSQDGGEKQFF. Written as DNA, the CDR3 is TGCGCCAGCAGCCAAGATGGGGGGGAAAAGCAGTTCTTC.

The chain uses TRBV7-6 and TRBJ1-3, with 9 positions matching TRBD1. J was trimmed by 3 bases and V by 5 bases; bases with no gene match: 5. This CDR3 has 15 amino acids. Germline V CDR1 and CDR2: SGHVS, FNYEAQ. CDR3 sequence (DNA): TGTGCCAGCAGCGGTACAGGGGGCCTTGGAAACACCATATATTTT. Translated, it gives CASSGTGGLGNTIYF.

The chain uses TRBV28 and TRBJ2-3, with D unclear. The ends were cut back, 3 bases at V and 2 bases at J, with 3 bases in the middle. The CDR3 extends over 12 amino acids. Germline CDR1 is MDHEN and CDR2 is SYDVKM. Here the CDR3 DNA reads TGTGCCAGCAGTTTCGTCACAGATACGCAGTATTTT. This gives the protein CASSFVTDTQYF.

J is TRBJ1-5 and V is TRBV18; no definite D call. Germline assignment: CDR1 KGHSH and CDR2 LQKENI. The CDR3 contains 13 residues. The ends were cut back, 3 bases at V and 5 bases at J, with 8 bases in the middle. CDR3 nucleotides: TGTGCCAGCTCACCCCTCCAGGATCAGCCCCAGCATTTT. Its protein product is CASSPLQDQPQHF.

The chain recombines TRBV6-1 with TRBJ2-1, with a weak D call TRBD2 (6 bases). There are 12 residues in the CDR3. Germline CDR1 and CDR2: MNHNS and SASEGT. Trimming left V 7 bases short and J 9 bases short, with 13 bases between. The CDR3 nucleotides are TGTGCCAGCACCGGGAGTGGACGTGAGCAGTTCTTC. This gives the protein CASTGSGREQFF.

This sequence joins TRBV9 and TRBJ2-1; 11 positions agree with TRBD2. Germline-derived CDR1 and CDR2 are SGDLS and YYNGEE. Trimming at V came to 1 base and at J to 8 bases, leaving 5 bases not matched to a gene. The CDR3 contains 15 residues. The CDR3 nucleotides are TGTGCCAGCAGCGTATTAGCGGGAGGGATGGATGAGCAGTTCTTC. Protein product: CASSVLAGGMDEQFF.

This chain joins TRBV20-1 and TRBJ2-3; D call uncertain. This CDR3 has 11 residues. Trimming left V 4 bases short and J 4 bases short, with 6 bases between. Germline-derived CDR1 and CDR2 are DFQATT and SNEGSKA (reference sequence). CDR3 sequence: CSATVSDTQYF. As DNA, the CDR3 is TGCAGTGCTACCGTCTCAGATACGCAGTATTTT.

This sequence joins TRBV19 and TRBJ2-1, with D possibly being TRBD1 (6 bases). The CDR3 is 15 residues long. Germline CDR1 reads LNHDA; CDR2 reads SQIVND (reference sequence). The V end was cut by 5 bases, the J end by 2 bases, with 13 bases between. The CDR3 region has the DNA TGTGCCAGTAGTTCCTCCGGGACACCCTACAATGAGCAGTTCTTC. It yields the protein CASSSSGTPYNEQFF.

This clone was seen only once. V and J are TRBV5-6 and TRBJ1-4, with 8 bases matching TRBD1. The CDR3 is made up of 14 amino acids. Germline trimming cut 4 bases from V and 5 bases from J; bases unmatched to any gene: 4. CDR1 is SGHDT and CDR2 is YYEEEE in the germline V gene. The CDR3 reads CASSPGQGNEKLFF. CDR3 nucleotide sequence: TGTGCCAGCAGCCCAGGACAGGGAAATGAAAAACTGTTTTTT.

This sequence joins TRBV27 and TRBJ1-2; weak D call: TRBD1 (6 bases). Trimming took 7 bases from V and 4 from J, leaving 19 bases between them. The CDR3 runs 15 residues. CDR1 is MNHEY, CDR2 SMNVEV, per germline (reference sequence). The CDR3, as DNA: TGTGCCAGCACTACTAAAAGGGGGTCGAGCTATGGCTACACCTTC. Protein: CASTTKRGSSYGYTF.

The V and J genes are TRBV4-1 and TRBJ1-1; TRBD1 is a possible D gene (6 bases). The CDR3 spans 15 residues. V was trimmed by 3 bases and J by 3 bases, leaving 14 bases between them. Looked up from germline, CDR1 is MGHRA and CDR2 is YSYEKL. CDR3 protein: CASSHHPTGYTEAFF. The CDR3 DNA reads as TGCGCCAGCAGCCACCACCCGACAGGATACACTGAAGCTTTCTTT.

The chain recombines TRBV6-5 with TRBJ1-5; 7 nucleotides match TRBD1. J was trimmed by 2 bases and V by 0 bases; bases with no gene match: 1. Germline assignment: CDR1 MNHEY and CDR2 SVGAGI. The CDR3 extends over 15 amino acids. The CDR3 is CASSYSGTGNQPQHF. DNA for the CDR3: TGTGCCAGCAGTTACTCTGGGACAGGCAATCAGCCCCAGCATTTT.

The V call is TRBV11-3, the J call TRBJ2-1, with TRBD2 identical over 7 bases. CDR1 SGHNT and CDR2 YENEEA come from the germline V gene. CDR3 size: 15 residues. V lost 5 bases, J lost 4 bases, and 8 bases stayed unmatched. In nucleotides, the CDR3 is TGTGCCAGCAGCCCCGGGGAGGGGATTTACAATGAGCAGTTCTTC. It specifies CASSPGEGIYNEQFF. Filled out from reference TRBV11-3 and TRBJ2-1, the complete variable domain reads EAGVVQSPRYKIIEKKQPVAFWCNPISGHNTLYWYLQNLGQGPELLIRYENEEAVDDSQLPKDRFSAERLKGVDSTLKIQPAELGDSAVYLCASSPGEGIYNEQFFGPGTRLTVL.

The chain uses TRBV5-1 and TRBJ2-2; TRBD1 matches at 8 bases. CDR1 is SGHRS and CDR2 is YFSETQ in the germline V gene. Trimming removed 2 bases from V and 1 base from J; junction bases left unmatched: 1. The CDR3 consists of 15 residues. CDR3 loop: CASSFDRGNTGELFF. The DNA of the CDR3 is TGCGCCAGCAGCTTCGACAGGGGGAACACCGGGGAGCTGTTTTTT.

CDR3 DNA sequence: TGTGCCAGCAGTTTTGGGGGAGCAGATACGCAGTATTTT. It is translated as CASSFGGADTQYF. The rearrangement uses TRBV27 and TRBJ2-3; D possibly matches TRBD1 or TRBD2 (5 bases each). V shed 3 bases and J shed 4 bases, with 8 bases lying between them. The CDR3 has 13 amino acids. From germline, CDR1 is MNHEY and CDR2 SMNVEV (reference sequence).

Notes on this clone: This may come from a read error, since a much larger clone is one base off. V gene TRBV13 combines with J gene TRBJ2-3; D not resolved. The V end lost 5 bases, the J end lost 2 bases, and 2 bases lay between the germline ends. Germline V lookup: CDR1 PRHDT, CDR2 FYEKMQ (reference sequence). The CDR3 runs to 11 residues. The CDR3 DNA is TGTGCCAGCAGCAACACAGATACGCAGTATTTT. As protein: CASSNTDTQYF.

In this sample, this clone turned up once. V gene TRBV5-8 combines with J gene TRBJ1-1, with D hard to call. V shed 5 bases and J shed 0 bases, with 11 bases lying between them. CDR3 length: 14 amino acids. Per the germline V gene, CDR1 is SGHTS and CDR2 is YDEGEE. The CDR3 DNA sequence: TGTGCCAGCAGTGAACTGAGCATGAACACTGAAGCTTTCTTT. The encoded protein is CASSELSMNTEAFF.

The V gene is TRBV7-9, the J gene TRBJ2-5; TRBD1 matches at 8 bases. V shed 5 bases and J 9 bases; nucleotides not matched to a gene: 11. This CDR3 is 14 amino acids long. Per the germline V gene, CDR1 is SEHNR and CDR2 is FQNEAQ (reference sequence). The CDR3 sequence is CASSPGTGVRSQYF. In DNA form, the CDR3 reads TGTGCCAGCAGCCCCGGGACAGGTGTAAGGTCCCAGTACTTC.

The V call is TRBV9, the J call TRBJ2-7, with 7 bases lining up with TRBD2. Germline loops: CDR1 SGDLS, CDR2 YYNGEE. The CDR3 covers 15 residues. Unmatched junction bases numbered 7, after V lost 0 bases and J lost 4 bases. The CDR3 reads CASSVEAGVLYEQYF. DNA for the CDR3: TGTGCCAGCAGCGTAGAGGCGGGAGTTTTGTACGAGCAGTACTTC.

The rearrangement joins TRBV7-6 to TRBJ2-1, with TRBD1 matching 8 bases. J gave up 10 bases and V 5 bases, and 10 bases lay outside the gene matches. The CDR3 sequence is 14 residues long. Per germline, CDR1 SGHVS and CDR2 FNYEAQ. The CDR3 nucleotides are TGTGCCAGCAGCCCACAGAATACAGGGGGAGAGCAGTTCTTC. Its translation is CASSPQNTGGEQFF.

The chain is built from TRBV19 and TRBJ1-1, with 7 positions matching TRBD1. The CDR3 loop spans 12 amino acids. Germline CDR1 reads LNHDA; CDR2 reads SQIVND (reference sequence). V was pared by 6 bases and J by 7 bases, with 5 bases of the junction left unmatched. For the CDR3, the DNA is TGTGCCAGTAGCCCACAGGGGTATGAAGCTTTCTTT. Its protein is CASSPQGYEAFF.

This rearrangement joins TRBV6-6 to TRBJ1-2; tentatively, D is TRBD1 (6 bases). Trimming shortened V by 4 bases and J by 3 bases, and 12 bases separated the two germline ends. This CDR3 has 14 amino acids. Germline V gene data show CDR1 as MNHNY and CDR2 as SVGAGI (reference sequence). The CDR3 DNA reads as TGTGCCAGCAGTTCTCTACAGGGACACTATGGCTACACCTTC. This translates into CASSSLQGHYGYTF.